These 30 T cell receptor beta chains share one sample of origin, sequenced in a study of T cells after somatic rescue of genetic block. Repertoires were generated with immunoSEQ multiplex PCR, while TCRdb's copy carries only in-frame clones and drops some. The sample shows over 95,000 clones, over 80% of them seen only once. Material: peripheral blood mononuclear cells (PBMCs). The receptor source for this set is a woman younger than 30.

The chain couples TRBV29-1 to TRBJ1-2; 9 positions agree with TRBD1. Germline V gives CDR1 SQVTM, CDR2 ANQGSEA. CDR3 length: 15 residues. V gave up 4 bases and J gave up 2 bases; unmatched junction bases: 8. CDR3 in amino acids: CSVGEPGTGNYGYTF. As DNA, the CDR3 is TGCAGCGTTGGGGAACCAGGGACAGGGAACTATGGCTACACCTTC.

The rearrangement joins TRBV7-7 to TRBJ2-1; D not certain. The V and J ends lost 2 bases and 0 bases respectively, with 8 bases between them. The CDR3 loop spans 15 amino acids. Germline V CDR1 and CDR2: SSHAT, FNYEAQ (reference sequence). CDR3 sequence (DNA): TGTGCCAGCAGCTTAAGACGGAGCTCCTACAATGAGCAGTTCTTC. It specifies CASSLRRSSYNEQFF.

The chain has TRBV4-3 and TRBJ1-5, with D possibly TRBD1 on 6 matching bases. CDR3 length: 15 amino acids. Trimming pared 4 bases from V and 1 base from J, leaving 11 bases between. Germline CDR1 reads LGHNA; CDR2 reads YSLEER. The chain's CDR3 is CASSPTGQSNQPQHF. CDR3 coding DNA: TGCGCCAGCAGCCCGACAGGTCAAAGCAATCAGCCCCAGCATTTT.

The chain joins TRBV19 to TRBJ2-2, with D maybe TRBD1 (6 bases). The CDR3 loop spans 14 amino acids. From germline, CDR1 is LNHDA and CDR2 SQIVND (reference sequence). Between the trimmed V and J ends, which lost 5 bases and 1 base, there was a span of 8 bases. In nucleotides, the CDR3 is TGTGCCAGTAGTTTGACAGGGAACACCGGGGAGCTGTTTTTT. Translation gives CASSLTGNTGELFF.

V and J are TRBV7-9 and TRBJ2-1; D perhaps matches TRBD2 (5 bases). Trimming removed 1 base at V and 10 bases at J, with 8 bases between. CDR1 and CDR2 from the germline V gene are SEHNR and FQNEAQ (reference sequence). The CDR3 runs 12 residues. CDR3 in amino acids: CASSLVGVEQFF. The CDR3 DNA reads TGTGCCAGCAGCTTAGTCGGGGTCGAGCAGTTCTTC.

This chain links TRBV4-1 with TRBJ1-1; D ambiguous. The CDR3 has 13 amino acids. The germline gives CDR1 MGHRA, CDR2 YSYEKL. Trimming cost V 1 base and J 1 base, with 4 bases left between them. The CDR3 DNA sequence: TGCGCCAGCAGCCAAGCGAAGAACACTGAAGCTTTCTTT. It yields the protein CASSQAKNTEAFF.

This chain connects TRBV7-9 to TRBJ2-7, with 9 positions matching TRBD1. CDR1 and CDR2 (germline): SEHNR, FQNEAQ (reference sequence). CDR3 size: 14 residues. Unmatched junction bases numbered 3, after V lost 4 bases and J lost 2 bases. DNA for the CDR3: TGTGCCAGCAGCTCGGGGACAGGGACCTACGAGCAGTACTTC. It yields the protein CASSSGTGTYEQYF.

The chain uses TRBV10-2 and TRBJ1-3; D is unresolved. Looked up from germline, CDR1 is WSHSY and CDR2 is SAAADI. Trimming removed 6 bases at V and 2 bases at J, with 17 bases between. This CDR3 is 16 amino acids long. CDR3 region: CASRAVQVRTGNTIYF. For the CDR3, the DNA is TGCGCCAGCAGAGCCGTGCAGGTAAGGACTGGAAACACCATATATTTT.

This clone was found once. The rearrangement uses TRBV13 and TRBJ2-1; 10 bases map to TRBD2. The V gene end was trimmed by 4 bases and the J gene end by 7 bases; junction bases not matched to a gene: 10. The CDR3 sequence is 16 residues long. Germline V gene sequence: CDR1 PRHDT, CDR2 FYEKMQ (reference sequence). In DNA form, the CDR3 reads TGTGCCAGCAGCTCCCGGGCAGCGGGGGGGACTAATGAGCAGTTCTTC. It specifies CASSSRAAGGTNEQFF.

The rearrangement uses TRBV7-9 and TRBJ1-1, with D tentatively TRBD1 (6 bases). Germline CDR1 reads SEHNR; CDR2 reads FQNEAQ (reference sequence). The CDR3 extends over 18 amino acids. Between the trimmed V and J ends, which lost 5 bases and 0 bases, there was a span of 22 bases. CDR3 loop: CASSRGLGTRGVNTEAFF. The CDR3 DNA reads TGTGCCAGCAGCAGGGGATTGGGGACACGGGGGGTGAACACTGAAGCTTTCTTT.

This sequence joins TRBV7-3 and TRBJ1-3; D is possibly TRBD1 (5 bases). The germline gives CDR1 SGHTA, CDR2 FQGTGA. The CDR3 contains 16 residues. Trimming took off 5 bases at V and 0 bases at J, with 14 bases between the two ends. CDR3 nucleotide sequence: TGTGCCAGCAGCCACCCGACAGTCCGCTCTGGAAACACCATATATTTT. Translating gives CASSHPTVRSGNTIYF.

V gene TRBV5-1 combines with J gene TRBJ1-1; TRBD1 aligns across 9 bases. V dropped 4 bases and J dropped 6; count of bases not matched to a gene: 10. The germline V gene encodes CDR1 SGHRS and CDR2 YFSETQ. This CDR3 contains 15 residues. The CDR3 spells CASSPTGGRASEAFF. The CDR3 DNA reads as TGCGCCAGCAGCCCCACAGGGGGCAGGGCCTCTGAAGCTTTCTTT.

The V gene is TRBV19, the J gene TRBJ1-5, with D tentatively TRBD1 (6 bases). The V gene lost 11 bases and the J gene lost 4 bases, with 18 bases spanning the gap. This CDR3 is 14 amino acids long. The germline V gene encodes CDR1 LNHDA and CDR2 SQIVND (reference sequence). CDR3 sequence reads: CAANPTGVNQPQHF. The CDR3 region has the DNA TGTGCCGCCAACCCGACAGGAGTTAATCAGCCCCAGCATTTT.

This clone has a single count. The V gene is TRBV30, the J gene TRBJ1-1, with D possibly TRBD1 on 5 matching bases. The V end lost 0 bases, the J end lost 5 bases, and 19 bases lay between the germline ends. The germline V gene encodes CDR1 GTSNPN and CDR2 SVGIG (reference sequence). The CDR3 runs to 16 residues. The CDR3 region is CAWSVLGVGRYTEAFF. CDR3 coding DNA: TGTGCCTGGAGTGTACTGGGGGTGGGGCGTTATACTGAAGCTTTCTTT. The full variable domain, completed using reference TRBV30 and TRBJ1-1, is SQTIHQWPATLVQPVGSPLSLECTVEGTSNPNLYWYRQAAGRGLQLLFYSVGIGQISSEVPQNLSASRPQDRQFILSSKKLLLSDSGFYLCAWSVLGVGRYTEAFFGQGTRLTVV.

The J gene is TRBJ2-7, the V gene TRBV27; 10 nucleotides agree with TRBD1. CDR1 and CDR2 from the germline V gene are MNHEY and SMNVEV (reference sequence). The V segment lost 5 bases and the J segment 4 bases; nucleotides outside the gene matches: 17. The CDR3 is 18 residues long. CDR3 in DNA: TGTGCCAGCAGTCTAGGCGACAGGGGGCGAACCGTATGGTACGAGCAGTACTTC. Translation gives CASSLGDRGRTVWYEQYF.

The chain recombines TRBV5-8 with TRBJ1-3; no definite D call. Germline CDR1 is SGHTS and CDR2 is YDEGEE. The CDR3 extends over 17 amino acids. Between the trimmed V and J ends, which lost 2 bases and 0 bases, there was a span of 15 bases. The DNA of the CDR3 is TGTGCCAGCAGCTTCCAGACGGGAGACTTCTCTGGAAACACCATATATTTT. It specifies CASSFQTGDFSGNTIYF. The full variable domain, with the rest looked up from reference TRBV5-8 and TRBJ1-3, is EAGVTQSPTHLIKTRGQQATLRCSPISGHTSVYWYQQALGLGLQFLLWYDEGEERNRGNFPPRFSGRQFPNYSSELNVNALELEDSALYLCASSFQTGDFSGNTIYFGEGSWLTVV.

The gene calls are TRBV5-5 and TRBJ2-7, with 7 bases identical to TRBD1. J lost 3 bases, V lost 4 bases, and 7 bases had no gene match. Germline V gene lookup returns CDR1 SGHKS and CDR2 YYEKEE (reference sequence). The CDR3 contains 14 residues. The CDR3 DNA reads TGTGCCAGCAGCCTAAACAGGGGCTTCTACGAGCAGTACTTC. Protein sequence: CASSLNRGFYEQYF.

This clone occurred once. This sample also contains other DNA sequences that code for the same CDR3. The CDR3 sequence: CASSPGTNYGYTF. The CDR3 nucleotides are TGCGCCAGCAGCCCCGGGACTAACTATGGCTACACCTTC. The V and J genes are TRBV5-1 and TRBJ1-2; D unresolved. V was trimmed by 4 bases and J by 0 bases, leaving 7 bases between them. CDR1 SGHRS and CDR2 YFSETQ come from the germline V gene. The CDR3 spans 13 residues.

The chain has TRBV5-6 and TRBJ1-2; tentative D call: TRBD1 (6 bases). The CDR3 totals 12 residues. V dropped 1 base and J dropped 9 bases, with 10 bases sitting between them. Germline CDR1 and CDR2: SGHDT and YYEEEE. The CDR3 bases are TGTGCCAGCAGCTTGACGACAGGCCGCTACACCTTC. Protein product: CASSLTTGRYTF.

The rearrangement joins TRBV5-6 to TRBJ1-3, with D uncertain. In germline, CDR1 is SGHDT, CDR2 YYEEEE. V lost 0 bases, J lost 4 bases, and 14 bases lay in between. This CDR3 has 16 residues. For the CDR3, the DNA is TGTGCCAGCAGCTTGGCCGGGCGTTGGTTGGGAAACACCATATATTTT. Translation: CASSLAGRWLGNTIYF.

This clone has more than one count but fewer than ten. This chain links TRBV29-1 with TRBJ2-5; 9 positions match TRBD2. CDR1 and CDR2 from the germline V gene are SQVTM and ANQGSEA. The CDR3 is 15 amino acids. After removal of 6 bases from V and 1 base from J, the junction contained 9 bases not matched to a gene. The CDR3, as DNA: TGCAGCGTCTTACTGCCGGGACTAGCCCAAGAGACCCAGTACTTC. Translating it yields CSVLLPGLAQETQYF.

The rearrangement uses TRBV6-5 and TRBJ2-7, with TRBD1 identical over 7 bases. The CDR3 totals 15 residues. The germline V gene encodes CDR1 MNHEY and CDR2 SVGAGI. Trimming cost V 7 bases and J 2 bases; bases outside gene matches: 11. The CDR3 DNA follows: TGTGCCAGCAAGGAGAGAGGGGGCCCCACCTACGAGCAGTACTTC. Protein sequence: CASKERGGPTYEQYF.

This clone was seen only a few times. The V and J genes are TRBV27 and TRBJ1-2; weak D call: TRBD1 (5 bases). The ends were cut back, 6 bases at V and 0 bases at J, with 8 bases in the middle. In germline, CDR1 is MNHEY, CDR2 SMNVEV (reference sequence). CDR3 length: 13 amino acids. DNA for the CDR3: TGTGCCAGCAGCTTGGGGGCTAACTATGGCTACACCTTC. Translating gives CASSLGANYGYTF.

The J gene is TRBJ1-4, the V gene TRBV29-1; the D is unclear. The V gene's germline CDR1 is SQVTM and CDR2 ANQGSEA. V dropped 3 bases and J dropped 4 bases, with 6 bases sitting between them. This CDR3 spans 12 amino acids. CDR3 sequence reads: CSVEGFNEKLFF. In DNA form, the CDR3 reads TGCAGCGTTGAGGGCTTTAATGAAAAACTGTTTTTT. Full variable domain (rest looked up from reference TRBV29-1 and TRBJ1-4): SAVISQKPSRDICQRGTSLTIQCQVDSQVTMMFWYRQQPGQSLTLIATANQGSEATYESGFVIDKFPISRPNLTFSTLTVSNMSPEDSSIYLCSVEGFNEKLFFGSGTQLSVL.

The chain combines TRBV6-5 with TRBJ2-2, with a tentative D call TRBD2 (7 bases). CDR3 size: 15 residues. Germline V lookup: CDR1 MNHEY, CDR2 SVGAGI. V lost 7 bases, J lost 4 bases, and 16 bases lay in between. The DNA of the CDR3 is TGTGCCAGCACTATACAGGGAGGGGGCACCGGGGAGCTGTTTTTT. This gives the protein CASTIQGGGTGELFF.

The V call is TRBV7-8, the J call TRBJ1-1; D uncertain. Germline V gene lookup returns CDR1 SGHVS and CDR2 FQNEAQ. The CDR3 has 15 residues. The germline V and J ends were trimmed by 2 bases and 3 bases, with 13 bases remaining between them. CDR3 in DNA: TGTGCCAGCAGCTTAATGGCGGGTCGGGACACTGAAGCTTTCTTT. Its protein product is CASSLMAGRDTEAFF.

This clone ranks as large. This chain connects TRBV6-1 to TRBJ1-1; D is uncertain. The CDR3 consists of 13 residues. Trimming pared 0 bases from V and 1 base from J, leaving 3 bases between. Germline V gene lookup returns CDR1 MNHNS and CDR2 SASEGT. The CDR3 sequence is CASSEAENTEAFF. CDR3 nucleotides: TGTGCCAGCAGTGAAGCGGAGAACACTGAAGCTTTCTTT.

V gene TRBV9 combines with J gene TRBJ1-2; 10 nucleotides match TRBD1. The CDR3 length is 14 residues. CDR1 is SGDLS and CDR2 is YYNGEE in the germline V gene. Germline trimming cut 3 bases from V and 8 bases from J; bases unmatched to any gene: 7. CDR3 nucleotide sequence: TGTGCCAGCAGCGCCCGACAGGGGGCTCGGGGCTACACCTTC. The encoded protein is CASSARQGARGYTF.

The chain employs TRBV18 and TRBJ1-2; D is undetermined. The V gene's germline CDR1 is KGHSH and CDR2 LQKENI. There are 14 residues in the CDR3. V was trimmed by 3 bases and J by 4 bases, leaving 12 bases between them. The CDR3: CASSPRGRGYGYTF. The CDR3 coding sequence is TGTGCCAGCTCACCCCGCGGTCGAGGCTATGGCTACACCTTC.

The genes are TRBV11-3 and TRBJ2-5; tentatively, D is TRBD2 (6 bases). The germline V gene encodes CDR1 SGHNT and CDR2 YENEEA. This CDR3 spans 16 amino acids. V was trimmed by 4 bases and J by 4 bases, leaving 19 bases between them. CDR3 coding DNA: TGTGCCAGCAGCTGGGAAGGGGCTAGCGAGATAGAGACCCAGTACTTC. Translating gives CASSWEGASEIETQYF.